Listed below are T cell receptor beta chains from one sample, sequenced in a study of OX40 agonist ivuxolimab in advanced cancers. Sequencing used immunoSEQ multiplex PCR; TCRdb keeps in-frame clones, though not all of them. The table shows about 150,000 clones, with 75% to 95% occurring only once. The source was CD4+ or CD8+ T cells sorted from blood, collected in a trial of the OX40 agonist ivuxolimab. The receptors originated from an adult with an advanced solid tumor such as melanoma, head and neck, liver or kidney cancer. The CDR3 runs from the conserved cysteine through the conserved F or W. D genes are given only for firm matches. A row's size may be missing; if present it is once, few, many or a size class.

NA,NA,TRBJ2-5,TRBV6-1,CASSDTGTSETQYF,TGTGCCAGCAGTGACACAGGGACGTCAGAGACCCAGTACTTC
NA,TRBD1,TRBJ2-2,TRBV6-5,CASSGTGGTGELFF,TGTGCCAGCTCCGGGACAGGGGGAACCGGGGAGCTGTTTTTT
NA,NA,TRBJ1-1,TRBV6-5,CASSSLATTGYTEAFF,TGTGCCAGCAGTTCGTTGGCGACGACAGGTTACACTGAAGCTTTCTTT
NA,NA,TRBJ1-2,TRBV30,CAWSTQTPRANYGYTF,TGTGCCTGGTCGACTCAGACCCCTAGAGCTAACTATGGCTACACCTTC
NA,TRBD2,TRBJ2-1,TRBV5-1,CASSPAVRLAGLDEQFF,TGCGCCAGCAGCCCGGCGGTTAGGCTAGCGGGATTAGATGAGCAGTTCTTC
once,NA,TRBJ2-4,TRBV5-8,CASSIGEAKNIQYF,TGTGCCAGCAGCATCGGGGAAGCCAAAAACATTCAGTACTTC
NA,TRBD2,TRBJ2-3,TRBV5-4,CASSLKVAGSTDTQYF,TGTGCCAGCAGCTTGAAGGTAGCGGGGAGCACAGATACGCAGTATTTT
once,NA,TRBJ1-1,TRBV5-8,CASSLRRVNTEAFF,TGTGCCAGCAGCTTGCGGAGGGTGAACACTGAAGCTTTCTTT
NA,NA,TRBJ2-7,TRBV5-8,CASSLVGGEQYF,TGTGCCAGCAGCTTGGTAGGCGGCGAGCAGTACTTC
NA,TRBD2,TRBJ2-1,TRBV6-1,CASSGGASGNNEQFF,TGTGCCAGCAGTGGTGGGGCTAGCGGGAACAATGAGCAGTTCTTC
few,NA,TRBJ2-2,TRBV14,CASSQSATGELFF,TGTGCCAGCAGCCAATCGGCCACCGGGGAGCTGTTTTTT
NA,NA,TRBJ2-1,TRBV11-2,CASSLELQGEQFF,TGTGCCAGCAGCTTAGAGTTGCAGGGGGAGCAGTTCTTC
NA,NA,TRBJ1-5,TRBV7-8,CASSLSGVSNQPQHF,TGTGCCAGCAGCTTATCAGGGGTTAGCAATCAGCCCCAGCATTTT
NA,NA,TRBJ2-7,TRBV23-1,CASSRPPDEQYF,TGCGCCAGCAGTCGCCCCCCCGACGAGCAGTACTTC
NA,NA,TRBJ2-1,TRBV15,CATSRVSGSYNEQFF,TGTGCCACCAGCAGAGTGTCGGGGTCCTACAATGAGCAGTTCTTC
once,TRBD1,TRBJ1-5,TRBV18,CASSGGGGNQPQHF,TGTGCCAGCTCAGGAGGGGGCGGCAATCAGCCCCAGCATTTT
NA,TRBD1,TRBJ1-1,TRBV7-2,CASSLRGQGARGTEAFF,TGTGCCAGCAGCTTAAGAGGGCAGGGGGCGCGAGGCACTGAAGCTTTCTTT
once,TRBD1,TRBJ1-1,TRBV15,CATSRDSLNTEAFF,TGTGCCACCAGTAGGGACAGCTTGAACACTGAAGCTTTCTTT
NA,TRBD1,TRBJ2-7,TRBV6-1,CASRDRMDYEQYF,TGTGCCAGCAGGGACAGGATGGACTACGAGCAGTACTTC
NA,NA,TRBJ1-3,TRBV6-1,CASSENGNTIYF,TGTGCCAGCAGTGAAAATGGAAACACCATATATTTT
NA,NA,TRBJ1-1,TRBV9,CASRPQGDTEAFF,TGTGCCAGCAGGCCCCAAGGGGACACTGAAGCTTTCTTT
NA,NA,TRBJ1-2,TRBV7-9,CASSFSGGSNYGYTF,TGTGCCAGCAGCTTCTCCGGAGGCTCTAACTATGGCTACACCTTC
once,NA,TRBJ1-5,TRBV6-5,CASSGPDSLNQPQHF,TGTGCCAGCAGTGGACCCGACAGCCTCAATCAGCCCCAGCATTTT
NA,NA,TRBJ1-6,TRBV13,CASSLQGSNSPLHF,TGTGCCAGCAGCTTACAGGGATCGAATTCACCCCTCCACTTT
once,TRBD1,TRBJ2-3,TRBV10-3,CAISDRGDGTDTQYF,TGTGCCATCAGCGACAGGGGGGATGGCACAGATACGCAGTATTTT
NA,TRBD1,TRBJ1-4,TRBV28,CASSPPGQGAEKLFF,TGTGCCAGCAGCCCACCAGGACAGGGGGCTGAAAAACTGTTTTTT
once,TRBD1,TRBJ1-4,TRBV7-8,CASSLRQGANEKLFF,TGTGCCAGCAGCTTGCGACAGGGAGCTAATGAAAAACTGTTTTTT
NA,NA,TRBJ1-5,TRBV7-2,CASSLWKDQPQHF,TGTGCCAGCAGCTTGTGGAAAGATCAGCCCCAGCATTTT